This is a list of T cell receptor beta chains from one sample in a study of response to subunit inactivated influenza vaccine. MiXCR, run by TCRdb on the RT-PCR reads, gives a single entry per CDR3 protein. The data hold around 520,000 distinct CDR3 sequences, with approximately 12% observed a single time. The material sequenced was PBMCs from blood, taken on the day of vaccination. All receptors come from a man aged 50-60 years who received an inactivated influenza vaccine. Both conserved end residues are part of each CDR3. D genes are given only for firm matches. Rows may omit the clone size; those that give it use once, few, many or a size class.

CDR3aa: CASSSREGYNVLTF
CDR3nt: TGTGCCAGCAGCTCCAGGGAAGGGTACAACGTCCTGACTTTC
v_gene: TRBV7-9
d_gene: NA
abundance: NA
j_gene: TRBJ2-6

CDR3aa: CASGLATDTQYF
CDR3nt: TGTGCCAGTGGACTAGCAACAGATACGCAGTATTTT
v_gene: TRBV28
d_gene: TRBD2
abundance: many
j_gene: TRBJ2-3

CDR3aa: CASGGRIGGLIYNEQFF
CDR3nt: TGTGCCAGCGGGGGGAGGATCGGGGGCCTCATCTACAATGAGCAGTTCTTC
v_gene: TRBV5-6
d_gene: NA
abundance: NA
j_gene: TRBJ2-1

CDR3aa: CASSSDSRTGELFF
CDR3nt: TGTGCCAGCAGCTCGGACAGTCGGACCGGGGAGCTGTTTTTT
v_gene: TRBV7-9
d_gene: NA
abundance: many
j_gene: TRBJ2-2

CDR3aa: CASSPRGATPYGYTF
CDR3nt: TGTGCCAGCTCCCCTCGGGGGGCGACCCCCTATGGCTACACCTTC
v_gene: TRBV5-6
d_gene: NA
abundance: NA
j_gene: TRBJ1-2

CDR3aa: CASSQVSWSTDTQYF
CDR3nt: TGTGCCAGCAGCCAAGTCTCCTGGAGCACAGATACGCAGTATTTT
v_gene: TRBV14
d_gene: NA
abundance: few
j_gene: TRBJ2-3

CDR3aa: CASSEQGVNEKLFF
CDR3nt: TGCGCCAGCAGCGAACAGGGTGTAAATGAAAAACTGTTTTTT
v_gene: TRBV5-1
d_gene: NA
abundance: few
j_gene: TRBJ1-4

CDR3aa: CASSLNAVRGNEQFF
CDR3nt: TGCGCCAGCAGCTTGAACGCGGTAAGGGGAAATGAGCAGTTCTTC
v_gene: TRBV5-1
d_gene: NA
abundance: few
j_gene: TRBJ2-1

CDR3aa: CSVEAFSGREAEIPDTQYF
CDR3nt: TGCAGCGTTGAAGCATTTAGCGGGAGGGAAGCCGAGATTCCAGATACGCAGTATTTT
v_gene: TRBV29-1
d_gene: TRBD2
abundance: few
j_gene: TRBJ2-3

CDR3aa: CSVGLLDGSYEQYF
CDR3nt: TGCAGCGTTGGTCTGCTAGACGGCTCCTACGAGCAGTACTTC
v_gene: TRBV29-1
d_gene: NA
abundance: many
j_gene: TRBJ2-7

CDR3aa: CATSFWQQETQYF
CDR3nt: TGTGCCACCAGCTTCTGGCAGCAGGAGACCCAGTACTTC
v_gene: TRBV24-1
d_gene: NA
abundance: few
j_gene: TRBJ2-5

CDR3aa: CSVSPGTGGADTQYF
CDR3nt: TGCAGCGTCTCGCCGGGGACAGGGGGGGCAGATACGCAGTATTTT
v_gene: TRBV29-1
d_gene: TRBD1
abundance: few
j_gene: TRBJ2-3

CDR3aa: CASSEGGGETQYF
CDR3nt: TGTGCCAGCAGTGAGGGAGGAGGAGAGACCCAGTACTTC
v_gene: TRBV25-1
d_gene: NA
abundance: few
j_gene: TRBJ2-5

CDR3aa: CASTPDYDTQYF
CDR3nt: TGTGCCAGCACTCCGGACTACGATACGCAGTATTTT
v_gene: TRBV28
d_gene: NA
abundance: NA
j_gene: TRBJ2-3

CDR3aa: CASSTRASGSMYEQYF
CDR3nt: TGTGCCAGCAGCACCAGGGCTAGCGGTAGTATGTACGAGCAGTACTTC
v_gene: TRBV12-3/TRBV12-4
d_gene: TRBD2
abundance: few
j_gene: TRBJ2-7

CDR3aa: CASSLSTQATQYF
CDR3nt: TGTGCCAGCAGTTTAAGTACACAGGCGACCCAGTACTTC
v_gene: TRBV12-3/TRBV12-4
d_gene: NA
abundance: few
j_gene: TRBJ2-5

CDR3aa: CASSSGTINTGELFF
CDR3nt: TGTGCCAGCAGCTCCGGGACTATCAACACCGGGGAGCTGTTTTTT
v_gene: TRBV7-2
d_gene: TRBD2
abundance: few
j_gene: TRBJ2-2

CDR3aa: CSATPANTEAFF
CDR3nt: TGCAGTGCCACCCCAGCTAACACTGAAGCTTTCTTT
v_gene: TRBV20-1
d_gene: NA
abundance: few
j_gene: TRBJ1-1

CDR3aa: CASSLIRGYNEQFF
CDR3nt: TGTGCCAGCAGCTTAATACGGGGTTACAATGAGCAGTTCTTC
v_gene: TRBV7-2
d_gene: NA
abundance: many
j_gene: TRBJ2-1

CDR3aa: CASSLQGNGEKLFF
CDR3nt: TGCGCCAGCAGCTTACAGGGGAATGGAGAAAAACTGTTTTTT
v_gene: TRBV5-1
d_gene: TRBD1
abundance: NA
j_gene: TRBJ1-4

CDR3aa: CASSPRDRARNEKLFF
CDR3nt: TGTGCCAGCAGTCCCCGGGACAGGGCCCGCAATGAAAAACTGTTTTTT
v_gene: TRBV6-2/TRBV6-3
d_gene: TRBD1
abundance: NA
j_gene: TRBJ1-4

CDR3aa: CASSPAGAGRNEQFF
CDR3nt: TGTGCCAGCTCACCGGCCGGGGCAGGGAGAAATGAGCAGTTCTTC
v_gene: TRBV18
d_gene: NA
abundance: few
j_gene: TRBJ2-1

CDR3aa: CASSQGVGSGYTF
CDR3nt: TGTGCCAGCAGCCAAGGAGTAGGGAGTGGCTACACCTTC
v_gene: TRBV3-1
d_gene: NA
abundance: NA
j_gene: TRBJ1-2

CDR3aa: CASKLEGGNTGELFF
CDR3nt: TGTGCCAGCAAATTGGAGGGCGGGAACACCGGGGAGCTGTTTTTT
v_gene: TRBV12-3/TRBV12-4
d_gene: NA
abundance: NA
j_gene: TRBJ2-2

CDR3aa: CASSSDYRGWLSYTF
CDR3nt: TGTGCCAGCAGCTCAGACTACAGGGGGTGGCTGAGCTACACCTTC
v_gene: TRBV5-6
d_gene: TRBD1
abundance: NA
j_gene: TRBJ1-2

CDR3aa: CASSLGLNYEQYF
CDR3nt: TGCGCCAGCAGCTTGGGGCTGAACTACGAGCAGTACTTC
v_gene: TRBV5-1
d_gene: NA
abundance: many
j_gene: TRBJ2-7

CDR3aa: CASTTLREQYF
CDR3nt: TGTGCCAGCACCACCTTAAGGGAGCAGTACTTC
v_gene: TRBV28
d_gene: NA
abundance: NA
j_gene: TRBJ2-7

CDR3aa: CASSPGLATEQYF
CDR3nt: TGTGCCAGCAGCCCAGGACTAGCTACCGAGCAGTACTTC
v_gene: TRBV3-1
d_gene: TRBD2
abundance: NA
j_gene: TRBJ2-7

CDR3aa: CASSQDIGSVNSPLHF
CDR3nt: TGTGCCAGCAGCCAAGATATAGGGTCGGTGAATTCACCCCTCCACTTT
v_gene: TRBV3-1
d_gene: NA
abundance: many
j_gene: TRBJ1-6

CDR3aa: CATSRGLAGGKETQYF
CDR3nt: TGTGCCACCAGCAGGGGTCTAGCGGGGGGAAAAGAGACCCAGTACTTC
v_gene: TRBV15
d_gene: TRBD2
abundance: few
j_gene: TRBJ2-5

CDR3aa: CASSFGPDTQYF
CDR3nt: TGCGCCAGCAGCTTTGGCCCCGATACGCAGTATTTT
v_gene: TRBV5-1
d_gene: NA
abundance: few
j_gene: TRBJ2-3

CDR3aa: CASSHRPNSPLHF
CDR3nt: TGTGCCAGCAGCCACAGACCCAATTCACCCCTCCACTTT
v_gene: TRBV14
d_gene: NA
abundance: many
j_gene: TRBJ1-6

CDR3aa: CASRGTSSGNTIYF
CDR3nt: TGTGCCAGCAGAGGGACAAGCTCTGGAAACACCATATATTTT
v_gene: TRBV28
d_gene: NA
abundance: few
j_gene: TRBJ1-3

CDR3aa: CSARVGGTSTDTQYF
CDR3nt: TGCAGTGCTAGAGTCGGGGGGACTAGCACAGATACGCAGTATTTT
v_gene: TRBV20-1
d_gene: TRBD2
abundance: NA
j_gene: TRBJ2-3

CDR3aa: CASSLTGYEAFF
CDR3nt: TGTGCCAGCAGCTTAACAGGGTATGAAGCTTTCTTT
v_gene: TRBV5-5
d_gene: NA
abundance: few
j_gene: TRBJ1-1

CDR3aa: CATSRDRRLDLETQYF
CDR3nt: TGTGCCACCAGCAGAGATCGAAGGCTAGATTTAGAGACCCAGTACTTC
v_gene: TRBV15
d_gene: NA
abundance: few
j_gene: TRBJ2-5

CDR3aa: CATQVISGANVLTF
CDR3nt: TGTGCCACCCAGGTTATCTCTGGGGCCAACGTCCTGACTTTC
v_gene: TRBV6-1
d_gene: NA
abundance: few
j_gene: TRBJ2-6

CDR3aa: CASSLGQGKETQYF
CDR3nt: TGCGCCAGCAGCTTAGGACAGGGGAAAGAGACCCAGTACTTC
v_gene: TRBV5-1
d_gene: TRBD1
abundance: many
j_gene: TRBJ2-5

CDR3aa: CATRQGARNEQFF
CDR3nt: TGTGCCACCAGACAGGGGGCGCGCAATGAGCAGTTCTTC
v_gene: TRBV24-1
d_gene: TRBD1
abundance: NA
j_gene: TRBJ2-1

CDR3aa: CASSQSQFANTGELFF
CDR3nt: TGTGCCAGCAGCCAGTCCCAGTTCGCGAACACCGGGGAGCTGTTTTTT
v_gene: TRBV3-1
d_gene: NA
abundance: NA
j_gene: TRBJ2-2

CDR3aa: CASRLDRDRKNTGELFF
CDR3nt: TGTGCCAGCAGATTAGACCGGGACAGAAAAAACACCGGGGAGCTGTTTTTT
v_gene: TRBV21-1
d_gene: NA
abundance: few
j_gene: TRBJ2-2

CDR3aa: CASRLAQGRGYEQYF
CDR3nt: TGTGCCAGCAGATTAGCGCAGGGCAGAGGCTACGAGCAGTACTTC
v_gene: TRBV13
d_gene: NA
abundance: NA
j_gene: TRBJ2-7

CDR3aa: CATTQSGANVLTF
CDR3nt: TGTGCCACCACTCAGTCTGGGGCCAACGTCCTGACTTTC
v_gene: TRBV19
d_gene: NA
abundance: few
j_gene: TRBJ2-6

CDR3aa: CASSQATSGGPPPYEQYF
CDR3nt: TGCGCCAGCAGCCAAGCCACTAGCGGGGGCCCTCCTCCCTACGAGCAGTACTTC
v_gene: TRBV4-3
d_gene: TRBD2
abundance: few
j_gene: TRBJ2-7

CDR3aa: CASSHAYVQGRSPYNEKLFF
CDR3nt: TGTGCCAGCAGCCACGCCTACGTCCAGGGTCGCTCTCCCTATAATGAAAAACTGTTTTTT
v_gene: TRBV4-2
d_gene: NA
abundance: many
j_gene: TRBJ1-4

CDR3aa: CASSARTAITDTQYF
CDR3nt: TGTGCCAGCAGCGCCCGGACAGCTATCACAGATACGCAGTATTTT
v_gene: TRBV9
d_gene: NA
abundance: many
j_gene: TRBJ2-3

CDR3aa: CASSLADREETQYF
CDR3nt: TGTGCCAGCAGTTTAGCGGACAGAGAAGAGACCCAGTACTTC
v_gene: TRBV12-3/TRBV12-4
d_gene: NA
abundance: NA
j_gene: TRBJ2-5

CDR3aa: CASNMGSGATSYEQYF
CDR3nt: TGCGCCAGCAATATGGGGAGCGGGGCGACCTCCTACGAGCAGTACTTC
v_gene: TRBV5-1
d_gene: TRBD2
abundance: many
j_gene: TRBJ2-7

CDR3aa: CASSQWISYEQYF
CDR3nt: TGTGCCAGCAGTCAATGGATTTCCTACGAGCAGTACTTC
v_gene: TRBV4-2
d_gene: NA
abundance: medium-sized
j_gene: TRBJ2-7

CDR3aa: CASSSGAGSYQPQHF
CDR3nt: TGTGCCAGCAGCTCTGGCGCGGGATCCTATCAGCCCCAGCATTTT
v_gene: TRBV5-5
d_gene: NA
abundance: few
j_gene: TRBJ1-5

CDR3aa: CASSLDGPRGATQYF
CDR3nt: TGTGCCAGCAGCTTAGATGGACCGAGGGGGGCGACCCAGTACTTC
v_gene: TRBV7-8
d_gene: NA
abundance: few
j_gene: TRBJ2-5

CDR3aa: CATSDSISREQYF
CDR3nt: TGTGCCACCTCGGACTCCATCTCACGCGAGCAGTACTTC
v_gene: TRBV27
d_gene: NA
abundance: NA
j_gene: TRBJ2-7

CDR3aa: CASSLGSGREAFF
CDR3nt: TGTGCCAGCAGCTTAGGATCGGGCAGGGAAGCTTTCTTT
v_gene: TRBV7-9
d_gene: NA
abundance: NA
j_gene: TRBJ1-1

CDR3aa: CASSLEVREQYF
CDR3nt: TGTGCCAGCAGCTTAGAGGTGAGGGAGCAGTACTTC
v_gene: TRBV7-9
d_gene: NA
abundance: NA
j_gene: TRBJ2-7

CDR3aa: CSAEGAEGVVDIQYF
CDR3nt: TGCAGTGCCGAGGGGGCCGAAGGGGTGGTGGACATTCAGTACTTC
v_gene: TRBV20-1
d_gene: TRBD1
abundance: NA
j_gene: TRBJ2-4

CDR3aa: CASSLILPNTEAFF
CDR3nt: TGTGCCAGCAGTTTAATACTCCCGAACACTGAAGCTTTCTTT
v_gene: TRBV12-3/TRBV12-4
d_gene: NA
abundance: NA
j_gene: TRBJ1-1

CDR3aa: CSGGPPGYTF
CDR3nt: TGCAGCGGTGGGCCCCCGGGCTACACCTTC
v_gene: TRBV29-1
d_gene: NA
abundance: few
j_gene: TRBJ1-2

CDR3aa: CASSVDRRSEAFF
CDR3nt: TGTGCCAGCAGCGTAGACAGGCGCAGCGAAGCTTTCTTT
v_gene: TRBV9
d_gene: NA
abundance: many
j_gene: TRBJ1-1